This T cell receptor (beta chain) was documented in a study of T cells in pancreatic ductal adenocarcinoma (dated by TCRdb to about 2017). A note on the overall study: Seeking insight into the adaptive T-cell response that arises naturally, the researchers examined how many CD8+ T cells infiltrated tumors of resected pancreatic ductal adenocarcinoma, where they sat, and what features they had, alongside the same properties of suppressive cells.

Pancreatic ductal adenocarcinoma patients who had undergone surgery without neoadjuvant therapy were selected. Peripheral blood was collected in heparin tubes, from which PBMCs were isolated by histopaque density gradient and cryopreserved in roughly 10% DMSO. Genomic DNA was extracted from roughly 7 PBMC and 9 flash-frozen tumor specimens using the DNeasy Blood and Tissue Kit with Proteinase K and RNase treatment. Comment on this clone: The antigen this receptor binds is unknown. Base qualities are not recorded, but no much larger clone differs from it by a single base.

On the study overall, not on this receptor specifically: Since most people with pancreatic cancer show up with disease that cannot be operated on, the resected cohort was biased toward the minority who had early-stage disease. There was no significant difference in T-cell clonality between tumor and blood, where mean clonality was roughly 0.1 for tumors and about 0.07 for blood. Blood samples had more total productive templates and roughly 8-fold more unique clonotypes than tumor samples. Comparisons of clonality between tumor and blood may be biased toward lower diversity because tumors are enriched in CD45RO+ effector T cells rather than naive T cells.

TCR beta CDR3 regions were amplified from genomic DNA using the immunoSEQ hsTCRB kit. High-throughput TRB CDR3 sequencing was performed on an Illumina HiSeq system. Per the source publication's procedure: The immunoSEQ software was used to analyze the sequencing reads, and any nonproductive sequences containing premature stops or frame-shifts were left out. Clonality of the repertoire was calculated as one minus the Shannon entropy normalized by log2 of the number of unique productive sequences. TCRdb re-hosts the immuneACCESS table, in-frame sequences only. Its copies lack some clones; in the studies checked, an unresolved V gene accounts for under half of them, and the cause for the rest is not known. From that table come the V and J calls and clone size; the DNA was used to work out D and trimming. Counted in this sample were roughly 16,000 clones; about 88% of them appeared once. The ten top clones hold 0.75% to 0.95% of the sample.

Sequencing used PBMCs. The origin of this receptor is a human donor with pancreatic ductal adenocarcinoma.

The sequenced DNA: TGTGCCAGCAGTTACTTGGCAGGGGTAACGACTGAAGCTTTCTTT. The encoded protein is CASSYLAGVTTEAFF. The chain links TRBV6-5 with TRBJ1-1; a weak D assignment points to TRBD1 (6 bases agree). Including the terminal cysteine and phenylalanine, the CDR3 comprises 15 residues. Just CDR3 DNA is preserved here, 45 bases in frame from base 1. From the germline V gene, CDR1 is MNHEY and CDR2 is SVGAGI. Relative to germline, V is 1 base shorter and J is 5 bases shorter, with 14 bases between their ends.